Included here is one TCR beta chain sequence, with context. Its antigen is unknown. No much larger clonotype is one base removed from it; base qualities were not supplied. This sample was included in a study of blood T cell repertoires in COVID-19 (dated by TCRdb to 2018 to 2021). Regarding the study in general: Samples covering the acute and convalescent phases of COVID-19 were provided by collaborators in the United States, Italy and Spain. The material from the prospective study consisted of cDNA or gDNA derived from T cells, B-cell-depleted T cells, or PBMCs. The repertoires were released in a freely available public database meant as a resource for research on the immune response to SARS-CoV-2. Nearly every sample came with metadata listing a de-identified subject ID, COVID-19 status, age in years and sex. HLA class I and class II types, where available, came from metadata supplied by the sample provider rather than from assay-based typing. The samples were drawn from the first 160 participants of the ongoing ImmuneRACE study and from over a thousand subjects provided by 6 global collaborators. The dataset comprised deeply sampled blood TCRbeta repertoires from subjects exposed to, actively infected with, or recovered from COVID-19. Here is what the overall study found, with its caveats: Clinical and demographic metadata were provided uncurated, with the amount varying by source and participant.

The immunoSEQ Assay, a bias-controlled multiplex PCR, was used to amplify TCRbeta CDR3 regions from genomic DNA. Under the source paper's analysis protocol: The number of nucleated cells in each sample was estimated from the amplification of reference gene primers within the assay. To quantify the absolute abundance of each unique TCRbeta CDR3 rearrangement, sequence reads were collapsed and filtered. Productive Simpson clonality was computed per sample as the square root of Simpson's diversity index over productive rearrangements. As stored in TCRdb, this immuneACCESS dataset retains in-frame rearrangements with V and J assigned. A fraction of the clones does not appear; measured against another copy, unresolved V genes explain less than half of the discrepancy, and the remainder lacks a known reason. V, J and clone size reflect that table, while D and trimming were determined from the DNA. The sample profile shows 350,000 to 500,000 clones; over 75% of them were found once. Of the sample, less than 1.5% falls within the top ten clones.

Enrolling through a virtual design, the prospective study's participants ranged in age from roughly 18 to 100 years and lived across 24 United States geographic areas. To assign participants to cohorts, the prospective study relied on clinical history that participants themselves reported in a screening survey and a study questionnaire. Exposed participants were defined as having been in contact with someone with a PCR-confirmed or clinician-diagnosed COVID-19 case within 2 weeks of study entry. In the prospective study, whole blood, serum and a nasopharyngeal or oropharyngeal swab were collected from each participant by mobile phlebotomists. Over a roughly 2-month period, participants in the prospective study had the option of providing additional blood draws and questionnaires. Before DNA extraction, prospective study blood samples were shipped either frozen or at room temperature. Relative to germline, V is 6 bases shorter and J is 2 bases shorter, with 8 bases between their ends. The CDR3 sequence holds 11 residues, the cysteine and phenylalanine included. Only the CDR3 DNA stays, 33 bases, in frame from base 1. The germline V gene encodes CDR1 DFQATT and CDR2 SNEGSKA (reference sequence).

The chain couples TRBV20-1 to TRBJ2-7; TRBD1 is perhaps the D gene, given 5 matching bases. Sequencing was carried out using PBMCs or T cells enriched from blood (not recorded which). The clonotype was recovered from a woman aged 18-35 years who had been exposed to COVID-19. CDR3 region: CSARQTYEQYF. The DNA sequence reads TGCAGTGCGAGACAGACCTACGAGCAGTACTTC.